This section outlines one T cell receptor (beta chain) sequence together with its context. There are many counts of this clonotype. Which antigen it targets is not known. Base qualities are not at hand, and no much larger clone is one base apart. The time point label here, explained by the study, means: persistent/refractory GD, antithyroid drugs over 5 years with positive TRAb. For both TCR sequencing and RNA sequencing, RNA was extracted from PBMCs in TRIzol. Graves' disease was diagnosed according to American Thyroid Association guidelines. Patients were recruited from an endocrinology department in Xi'an, China. Each patient gave about 9.1 milliliters of peripheral blood, collected in an EDTA anticoagulant tube. Ficoll Paque Plus density gradient separation was used to isolate PBMCs, and no further T cell sorting was performed. An Agilent 2100 Bioanalyzer and agarose gel were used to check RNA quality, while a NanoDrop 2000 measured RNA concentration.

From the germline V gene, CDR1 is MDHEN and CDR2 is SYDVKM. Trimming costs V 5 bases and J 5 bases, and their ends lie 12 bases apart. The CDR3 runs 13 residues from the cysteine to the phenylalanine. The sequence is cut down to CDR3 DNA, 39 bases in frame from base 1. These data come from a study of regulatory T cells in long-lasting Graves disease (TCRdb year 2021). Notes on the research overall: Persistent Graves' disease was defined as antithyroid drug treatment for over 5 years with persistently positive TSH receptor autoantibodies. Patients with persistent Graves' disease were compared with patients with newly diagnosed Graves' disease using TCR sequencing and RNA sequencing of peripheral blood. The study took place in China and was registered as a clinical trial. A total of around 35 samples were covered by TCR sequencing, comprising approximately 13 persistent and around 20 newly diagnosed Graves' disease patients. Persistent Graves' disease patients in the clinical cohort had taken antithyroid drugs for roughly ten years on average. Here is what the overall study found, with its caveats: Only the TCR beta chain was sequenced and analyzed. Compared with newly diagnosed patients, persistent Graves' disease patients had lower TCR Shannon entropy and fewer highly expanded clones, which suggests clonal expansion. As a limitation, the authors acknowledged that the small sample size may reduce accuracy. Because the primary lesion, thyroid tissue, could not be accessed, the study looked at peripheral blood alone. Persistent patients shared more public clonotypes among themselves (around 2,500) than newly diagnosed patients did (roughly 910). Persistent disease showed preferential use of TRBV28, TRBJ1-2 and TRBJ2-5, whereas newly diagnosed disease favored TRBV20-1 and TRBJ2-1.

Library preparation employed multiplex PCR. Data came from an Illumina HiSeq 4000. To build TCR beta libraries, CDR3 regions were amplified by Arm-PCR using iRepertoire HTBI primers. Before sequencing, the PCR products went through gel purification. Under the source paper's analysis protocol: Gene usage analysis of CDR3 amino acid clonotypes used the approximately 62 TRBV and about 15 TRBJ segments found across samples. Filtered high-quality paired reads were merged into contigs using COPE and FqMerger. Contigs were aligned with BLAST to IMGT TRBV, TRBD and TRBJ reference genes, and CDR3 was defined per IMGT. Any clonotype with a frequency above 0.1% was counted as a highly expanded clone. Repertoire diversity was measured by Shannon entropy, and V-J evenness by the Gini coefficient. A clonotype found in more than one individual was treated as public. TCRdb applied fastp at Q25 and MiXCR to the public reads, then kept only in-frame beta chains. CDR3 protein sequences are deduplicated, and each keeps its most common genes and DNA. V and J calls and clone size were set by TCRdb, not the authors. The sample contains 350,000 to 450,000 distinct CDR3 sequences, 21% of them found a single time. Approximately 14% of the sample is held by the ten biggest clonotypes.

Sample: peripheral blood mononuclear cells (PBMCs), taken when the disease was refractory, from a patient treated with antithyroid drugs. The receptor was derived from a female donor with Graves disease. The receptor chain draws on TRBV28 and TRBJ1-1, and perhaps TRBD1 as D gene, on 5 matching bases. CDR3 region: CASSLPGETEAFF. The nucleotide sequence is given as TGTGCCAGCAGTCTGCCGGGGGAGACTGAAGCTTTCTTT.